This T cell receptor (beta chain) was obtained from a study of blood T cell repertoires in COVID-19. Turning to the study itself: Some COVID-19 samples were acute and others convalescent; all came from the United States, Italy and Spain.

TCRdb's copy holds only in-frame clones and misses some; the assay was immunoSEQ multiplex PCR. The sample includes about 110,000 clones, 60% to 85% seen only once; the top ten take around 4.5%. This clone was seen more than once but under ten times. Sequenced material: peripheral blood. The receptor comes from a man aged 70 or older with acute or convalescent COVID-19.

Here the CDR3 reads CASSEAGVANEKLFF. As DNA, the CDR3 is TGCGCCAGCAGCGAGGCAGGGGTGGCTAATGAAAAACTGTTTTTT. The V call is TRBV5-1, the J call TRBJ1-4; D is perhaps TRBD1 (6 bases). V shed 4 bases and J shed 3 bases, with 13 bases lying between them. CDR1 and CDR2 from the germline V gene are SGHRS and YFSETQ. CDR3 length: 15 residues.